This T cell receptor (beta chain) was recovered during a study of beta chain features in type 1 diabetes (dated by TCRdb to between 2018 and 2020). About the study as a whole: Mean age, gender distribution, total cell number and subset yield were not different between patients and healthy donors. A total of roughly 100 million sorted cells were examined across all samples, and a strong correlation was observed between cell number per subset and RNA yield. The study compared the TCRB repertoires of sorted circulating CD4+ T cell subsets in recently diagnosed type 1 diabetes patients with those in matched healthy donors. Regulatory and stem cell-like memory subsets were isolated from only 8 patients and roughly eight healthy donors, whereas naive and central memory subsets came from all 30 or so donors.

The CDR3 runs 14 residues from the cysteine to the phenylalanine. Just the 42-base CDR3 DNA is kept, in frame starting at base 1. Deletion took 2 bases off V and 4 bases off J, with a span of 9 bases between the germline ends. The germline V gene gives CDR1 as SNHLY and CDR2 as FYNNEI. Notes on this clone: Its antigen is unknown. One base away there is no much larger clone; base qualities are not given.

Beyond this particular receptor, the publication reports: At VDJ recombination sites, patients with type 1 diabetes made fewer insertions and deleted more nucleotides, a pattern implying thymic rearrangement abnormalities. Shorter templates might have been favored by PCR, but patient and control samples were amplified and corrected together, so both groups would have been affected equally by any skew. Because cDNA was sequenced instead of genomic DNA, highly expressing activated cells could be over-represented, though the groups showed no difference in activation or CD3 levels. Naive, central memory and regulatory TCRB repertoires appeared to be more alike among patients than among healthy donors. Because small numbers of individuals were included in the HLA sub-analyses, any influence of HLA type on TCRB rearrangement was left unresolved. In all four CD4+ subsets, TCRB CDR3 length was moderately but significantly shorter in type 1 diabetes patients.

The entire amount of isolated RNA was reverse transcribed using the High Capacity cDNA Reverse Transcription Kit, so the sequenced TCRB transcripts were expressed ones. Deep immunoSEQ sequencing was performed on naive, central memory and regulatory T cell samples, with an average of roughly 3.6 million total reads per sample. After sorted cells were lysed in RLT buffer, RNA was extracted with DNase-treated RNeasy Micro or Mini kits, with the choice depending on cell number. To prevent cross-contamination, every cell subset was processed on its own, while patient and healthy donor samples were processed together. Using the immunoSEQ multiplex PCR, TCRB sequences were amplified from cDNA into 87-bp fragments spanning the CDR3 region. Sequencing of the amplicons was performed on the Illumina HiSeq platform. The original pipeline was this. Synthetic template baselines were used to correct PCR bias computationally, reads within Hamming distance 2 were collapsed, and singletons that could not be merged were discarded. Reads were aligned against IMGT to assign V, D and J genes, CDR3 length and insertions or deletions at six rearrangement sites. Clonotype counts were normalized to sorted cell number within each subset before computing true diversity and Gini coefficients with the tcR R package. The overlap coefficient, calculated on TCRB nucleotide sequences, was used to measure repertoire sharing. Out-of-frame TCRB sequences from naive cells were analyzed to stand in for the pre-selection repertoire. TCRdb mirrors the immuneACCESS table, restricted to in-frame sequences. Some clones are absent from its copies; in checked studies, under half trace to an unresolved V gene, and the reason for the others is unknown. D and trimming were read from the DNA, whereas the V and J calls and clone size are those reported in that table. This sample is represented by 330,000 or so clones; around 20% of them were singletons. 0.044% of the sample goes to the ten largest clones.

Each donor gave one peripheral blood draw, roughly 120 mL on average, collected into heparinised tubes. A BD FACSAria II and a panel including CD45RO, CCR7, CD25, CD127, CD95 and CD27 were used to sort naive, central memory, regulatory and stem cell-like memory CD4+ T cells. Every sorted population had a purity above 95%. PBMCs were separated immediately by Lymphoprep density gradient centrifugation and were stained directly, without being cultured. To minimize batch effects, samples were stained and sorted in pairs, one healthy donor with one patient per experiment. The chain joins TRBV2 to TRBJ2-1, with no reliable assignment of the D segment. The TCR originated in a woman under 30 in good health. The sample taken for sequencing was naive CD4+ T cells from blood. In light of the paper, this sample's cell subset or site label describes: true naive CD4+ T cells. At the DNA level, the sequence is TGTGCCAGCAGTGAAAGTGCGGTTTACAATGAGCAGTTCTTC. The encoded protein is CASSESAVYNEQFF.